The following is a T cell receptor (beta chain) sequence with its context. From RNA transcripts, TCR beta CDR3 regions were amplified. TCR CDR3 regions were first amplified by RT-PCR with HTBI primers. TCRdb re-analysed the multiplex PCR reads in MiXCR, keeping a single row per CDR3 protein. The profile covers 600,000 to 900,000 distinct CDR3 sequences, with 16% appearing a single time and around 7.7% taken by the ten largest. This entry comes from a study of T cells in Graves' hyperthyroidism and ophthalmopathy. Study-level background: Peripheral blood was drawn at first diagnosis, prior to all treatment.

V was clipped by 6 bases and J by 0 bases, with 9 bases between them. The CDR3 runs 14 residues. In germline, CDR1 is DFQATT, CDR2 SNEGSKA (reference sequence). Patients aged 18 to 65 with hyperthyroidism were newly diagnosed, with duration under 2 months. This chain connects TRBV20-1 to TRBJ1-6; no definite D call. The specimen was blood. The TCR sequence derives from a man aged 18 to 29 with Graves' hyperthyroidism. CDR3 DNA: TGCAGTGCCCCCGCGAGCTCCTATAATTCACCCCTCCACTTT. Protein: CSAPASSYNSPLHF.